This T cell receptor (beta chain) was found in a study of T cells after yellow fever vaccination (dated by TCRdb to between 2019 and 2020). Broadly, across the study: The SMART-Seq v4 Ultra Low Input RNA kit was used to prepare libraries from fractions with low cell numbers. The cohort comprised two healthy male donors, one aged 18 to 30 and one aged 30 to 40 years. Bulk TCR alpha and beta repertoires were sequenced longitudinally to track T-cell clones before and after primary and booster YFV17D yellow fever vaccination. Blood was drawn at multiple timepoints before and after primary and secondary immunization, with bulk PBMC replicates and cell subsets isolated. Study-wide findings and limitations: FACS-sorted repertoires could contain abundant contaminating clonotypes from the bulk population, so computational filtering was required. Most clones expanded after primary vaccination were re-detected after the booster (96% of CD4 and approximately 85% of CD8), suggesting broad memory maintenance. A small share of clonotypes was detected in both CD4 and CD8 compartments, with the overlap likely arising from convergent recombination. Compared with the primary T-cell response, the secondary T-cell response was faster but weaker, reaching its peak on day 5 rather than on day 15. Because only a couple of donors were included in the study, the extent to which the findings can be generalized is limited.

Looking up the germline V gene (reference sequence) yields CDR1 DFQATT and CDR2 SNEGSKA. Taken from cysteine to phenylalanine, the CDR3 has 12 residues. CDR3 DNA is the only sequence kept; it has 36 bases, read in frame from the first base. The junction shows trimming of 3 bases on V and 5 bases on J, plus 10 bases between the germline ends. Sequencing used an Illumina NovaSeq 6000. Synthesis of TCR cDNA relied on 5'RACE template switching, a step that introduced a universal primer site along with unique molecular identifiers. Priming of cDNA synthesis was performed from both the TCR alpha and TCR beta constant segments. Libraries were amplified in two PCR steps, with sample barcodes and sequencing adapters added in the second step. Libraries were sequenced on Illumina HiSeq 2500 (2x100 bp) or NovaSeq (2x150 bp). In the authors' own workflow: MIGEC was used to demultiplex reads and collapse the reads into UMI consensus sequences, and MiXCR was used for V(D)J alignment. Clonotypes responding to the vaccine were identified with edgeR on replicate PBMC samples, with the criteria of FDR below 0.01 and a log2 fold change above 5 up to day 15. Each bulk clonotype received a CD4 or CD8 identity based on whether the sequenced CD4 or CD8 repertoire contained that clonotype at higher abundance. TCRdb took the public reads, trimmed them with fastp at Q25, ran MiXCR for clone calling and kept in-frame beta chains. CDR3 protein sequences are deduplicated, and each keeps its most common genes and DNA. The V and J calls here are based on TCRdb, not the publication. The sample profile shows 250,000 or so distinct CDR3 sequences; 3.6% of them were found once. The ten largest clones capture 15% to 20% of the sample.

What this sample's treatment or condition label stands for: live attenuated yellow fever vaccine strain. At every blood-draw timepoint, two biological replicates of bulk PBMCs were collected. A standard Ficoll-Paque protocol was used to isolate PBMCs from peripheral blood. TriZol was used to extract RNA from bulk PBMCs, CD4 and CD8 fractions, and dextramer-positive and dextramer-negative fractions. The table lists this clonotype with many counts. There is no known antigen for this receptor. There are no base qualities to consult, and no much larger clone falls within one base. The sequence links TRBV20-1 to TRBJ2-5; no D segment can be confidently identified. This sequence was found in a man between 18 and 35 years old who received the YFV17D yellow fever vaccine. The starting material was PBMCs, obtained 15 days after the yellow fever booster vaccination. This receptor has the CDR3 CSARFSSETQYF. The DNA reads as follows: TGCAGTGCTAGGTTTAGCAGCGAGACCCAGTACTTC.